The T cell receptor (beta chain) described here comes from a study of blood T cell repertoires in COVID-19. Study-wide background: Donors in the United States, Italy and Spain gave samples during acute or convalescent COVID-19. The cDNA or gDNA used as material had been derived from T cells, B-cell-depleted T cells, or PBMCs.

Trimming cost V 4 bases and J 0 bases; bases outside gene matches: 6. The CDR3 runs to 16 residues. The germline V gene has CDR1 LGHNA and CDR2 YNFKEQ. In the original workflow: Reference gene primer amplification yielded estimated nucleated cell counts. Profiled with immunoSEQ multiplex PCR; TCRdb holds only in-frame clones, not every one. Clone size and V and J calls were adopted from that table, with D and trimming inferred from the DNA. The data contain under 300,000 clones, 89% of them seen just once; the ten biggest clones take up around 4.6%. This chain connects TRBV4-2 to TRBJ1-3, with 7 bases fitting TRBD1. The sequence came from a woman aged 40 to 50 who had recovered from COVID-19. Sequencing was carried out using peripheral blood. CDR3 coding DNA: TGTGCCAGCAGCCCGGGACAGTTGTACTCTGGAAACACCATATATTTT. This sequence encodes CASSPGQLYSGNTIYF.